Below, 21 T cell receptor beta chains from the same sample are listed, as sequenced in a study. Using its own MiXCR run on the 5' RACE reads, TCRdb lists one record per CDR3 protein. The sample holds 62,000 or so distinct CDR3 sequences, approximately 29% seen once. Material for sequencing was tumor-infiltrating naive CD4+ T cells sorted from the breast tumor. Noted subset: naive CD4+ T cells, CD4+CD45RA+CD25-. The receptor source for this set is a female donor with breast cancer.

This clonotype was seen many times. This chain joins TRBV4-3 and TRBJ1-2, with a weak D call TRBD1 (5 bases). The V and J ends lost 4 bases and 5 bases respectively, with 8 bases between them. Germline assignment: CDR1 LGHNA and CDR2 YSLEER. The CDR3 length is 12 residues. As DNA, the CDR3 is TGCGCCAGCAGCCGGGGCGCTTATGGCTACACCTTC. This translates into CASSRGAYGYTF.

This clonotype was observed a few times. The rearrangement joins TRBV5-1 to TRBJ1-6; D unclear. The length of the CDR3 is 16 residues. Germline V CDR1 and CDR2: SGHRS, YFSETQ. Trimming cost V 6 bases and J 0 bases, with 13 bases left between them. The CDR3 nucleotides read TGCGCCAGCACCATAGGAGATAGCTCCTATAATTCACCCCTCCACTTT. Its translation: CASTIGDSSYNSPLHF.

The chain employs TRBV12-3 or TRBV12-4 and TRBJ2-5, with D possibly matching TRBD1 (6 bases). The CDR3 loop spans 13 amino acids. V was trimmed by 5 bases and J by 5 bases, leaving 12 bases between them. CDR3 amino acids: CASSGRGLETQYF. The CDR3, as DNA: TGTGCCAGCAGTGGAAGGGGGTTGGAGACCCAGTACTTC.

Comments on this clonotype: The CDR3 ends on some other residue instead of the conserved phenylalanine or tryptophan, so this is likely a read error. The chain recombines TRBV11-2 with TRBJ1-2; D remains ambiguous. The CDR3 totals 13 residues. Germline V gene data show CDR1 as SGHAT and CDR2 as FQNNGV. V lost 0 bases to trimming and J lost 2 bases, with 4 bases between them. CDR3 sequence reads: CASSLDLNYGYTL. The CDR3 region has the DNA TGTGCCAGCAGCTTAGATCTCAACTATGGCTACACCCTC.

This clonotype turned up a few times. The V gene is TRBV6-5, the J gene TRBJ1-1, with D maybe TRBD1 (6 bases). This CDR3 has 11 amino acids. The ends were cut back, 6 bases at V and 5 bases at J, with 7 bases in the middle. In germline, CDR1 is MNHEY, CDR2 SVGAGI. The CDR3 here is CASRQGTEAFF. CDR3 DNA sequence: TGTGCCAGCAGGCAGGGGACTGAAGCTTTCTTT.

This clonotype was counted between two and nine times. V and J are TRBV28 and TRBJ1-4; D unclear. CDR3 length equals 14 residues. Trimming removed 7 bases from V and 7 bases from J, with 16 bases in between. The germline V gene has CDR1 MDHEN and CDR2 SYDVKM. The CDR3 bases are TGTGCCAGCACCGACTCCCCGAAGCTTGAAAAACTGTTTTTT. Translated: CASTDSPKLEKLFF. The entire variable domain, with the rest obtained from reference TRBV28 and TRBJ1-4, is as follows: DVKVTQSSRYLVKRTGEKVFLECVQDMDHENMFWYRQDPGLGLRLIYFSYDVKMKEKGDIPEGYSVSREKKERFSLILESASTNQTSMYLCASTDSPKLEKLFFGSGTQLSVL.

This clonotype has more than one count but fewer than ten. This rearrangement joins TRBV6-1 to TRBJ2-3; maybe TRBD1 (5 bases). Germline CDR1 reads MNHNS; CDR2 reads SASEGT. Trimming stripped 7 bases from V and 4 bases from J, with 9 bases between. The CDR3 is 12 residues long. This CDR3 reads CASTIGADTQYF. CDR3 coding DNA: TGTGCCAGCACTATAGGGGCAGATACGCAGTATTTT.

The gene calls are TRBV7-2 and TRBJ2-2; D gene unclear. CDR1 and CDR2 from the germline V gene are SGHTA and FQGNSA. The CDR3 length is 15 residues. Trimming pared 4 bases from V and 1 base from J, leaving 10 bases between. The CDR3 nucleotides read TGTGCCAGCAGCTCCCACCAACTGAACACCGGGGAGCTGTTTTTT. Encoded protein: CASSSHQLNTGELFF. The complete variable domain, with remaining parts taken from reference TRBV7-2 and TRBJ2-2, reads GAGVSQSPSNKVTEKGKDVELRCDPISGHTALYWYRQSLGQGLEFLIYFQGNSAPDKSGLPSDRFSAERTGGSVSTLTIQRTQQEDSAVYLCASSSHQLNTGELFFGEGSRLTVL.

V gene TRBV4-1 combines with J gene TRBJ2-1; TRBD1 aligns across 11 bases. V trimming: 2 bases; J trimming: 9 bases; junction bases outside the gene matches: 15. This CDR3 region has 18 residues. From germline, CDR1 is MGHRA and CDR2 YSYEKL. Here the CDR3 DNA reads TGCGCCAGCAGCCAAAGGAGATTTTGGGACAGGGGGACAGGTGAGCAGTTCTTC. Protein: CASSQRRFWDRGTGEQFF.

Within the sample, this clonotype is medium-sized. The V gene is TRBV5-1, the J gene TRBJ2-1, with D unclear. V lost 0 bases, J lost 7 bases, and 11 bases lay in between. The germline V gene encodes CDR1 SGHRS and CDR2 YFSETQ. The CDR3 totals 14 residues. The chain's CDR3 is CASSLGGASNEQFF. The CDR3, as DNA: TGCGCCAGCAGCTTGGGTGGCGCGTCAAATGAGCAGTTCTTC.

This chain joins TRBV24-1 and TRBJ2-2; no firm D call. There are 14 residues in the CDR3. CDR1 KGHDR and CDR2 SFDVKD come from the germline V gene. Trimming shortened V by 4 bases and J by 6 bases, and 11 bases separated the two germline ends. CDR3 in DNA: TGTGCCACCAGTGACCGACTCCCCCCCGGGGAGCTGTTTTTT. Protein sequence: CATSDRLPPGELFF.

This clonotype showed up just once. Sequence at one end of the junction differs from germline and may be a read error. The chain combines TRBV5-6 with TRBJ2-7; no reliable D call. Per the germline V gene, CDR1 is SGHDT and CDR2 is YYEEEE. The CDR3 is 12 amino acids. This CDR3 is CASSLELYVQYF. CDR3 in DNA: TGTGCCAGCAGCTTAGAACTCTACGTGCAGTACTTC.

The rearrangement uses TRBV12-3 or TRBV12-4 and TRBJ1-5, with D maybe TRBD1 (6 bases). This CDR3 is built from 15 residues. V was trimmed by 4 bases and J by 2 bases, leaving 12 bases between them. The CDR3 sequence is CASSYRATGNQPQHF. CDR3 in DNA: TGTGCCAGCAGTTACAGGGCAACTGGCAATCAGCCCCAGCATTTT.

The chain's CDR3 is CASSGLNGELFF. CDR3 sequence (DNA): TGCGCCAGCAGCGGTCTCAACGGGGAGCTGTTTTTT. This sequence joins TRBV5-1 and TRBJ2-2; D unresolved. The length of the CDR3 is 12 residues. The V end lost 4 bases, the J end lost 7 bases, and 8 bases lay between the germline ends. The V gene's germline CDR1 is SGHRS and CDR2 YFSETQ.

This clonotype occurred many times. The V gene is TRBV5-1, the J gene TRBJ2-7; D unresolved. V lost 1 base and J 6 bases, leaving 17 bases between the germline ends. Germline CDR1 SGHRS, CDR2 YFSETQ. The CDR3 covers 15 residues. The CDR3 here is CASSLSPMGSLEQYF. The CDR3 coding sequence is TGCGCCAGCAGCTTGTCCCCGATGGGTTCCCTCGAGCAGTACTTC.

The chain's CDR3 is CASSLTVPGNTIYF. Written as DNA, the CDR3 is TGTGCCAGCAGTTTGACAGTTCCCGGAAACACCATATATTTT. This chain links TRBV6-1 with TRBJ1-3; D is possibly TRBD1 (5 bases). Trimming stripped 5 bases from V and 4 bases from J, with 12 bases between. CDR3 length: 14 amino acids. CDR1 and CDR2 (germline): MNHNS, SASEGT.

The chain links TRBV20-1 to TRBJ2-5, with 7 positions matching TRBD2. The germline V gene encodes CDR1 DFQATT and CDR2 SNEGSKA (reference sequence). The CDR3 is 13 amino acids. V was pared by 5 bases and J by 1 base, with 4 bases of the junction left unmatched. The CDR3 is CSAYGLVQETQYF. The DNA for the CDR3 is TGCAGTGCTTATGGACTAGTCCAAGAGACCCAGTACTTC.

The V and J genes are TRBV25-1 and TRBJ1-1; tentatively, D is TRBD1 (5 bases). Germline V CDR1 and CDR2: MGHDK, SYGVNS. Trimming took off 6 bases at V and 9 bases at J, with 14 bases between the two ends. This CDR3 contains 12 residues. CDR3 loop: CASRQLGPQAFF. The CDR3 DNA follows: TGTGCCAGCAGGCAACTGGGACCCCAAGCTTTCTTT. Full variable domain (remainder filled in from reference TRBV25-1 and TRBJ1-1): EADIYQTPRYLVIGTGKKITLECSQTMGHDKMYWYQQDPGMELHLIHYSYGVNSTEKGDLSSESTVSRIRTEHFPLTLESARPSHTSQYLCASRQLGPQAFFGQGTRLTVV.

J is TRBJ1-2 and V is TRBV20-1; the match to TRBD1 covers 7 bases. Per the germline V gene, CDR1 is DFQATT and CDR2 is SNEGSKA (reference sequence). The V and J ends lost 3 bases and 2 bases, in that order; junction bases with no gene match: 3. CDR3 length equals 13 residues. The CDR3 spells CSASGTANYGYTF. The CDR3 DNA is TGCAGTGCTAGCGGGACAGCCAACTATGGCTACACCTTC.

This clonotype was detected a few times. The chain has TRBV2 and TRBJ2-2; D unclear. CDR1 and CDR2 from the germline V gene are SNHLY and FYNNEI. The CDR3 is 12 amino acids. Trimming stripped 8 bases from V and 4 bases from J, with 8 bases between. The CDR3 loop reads CASCLTTGELFF. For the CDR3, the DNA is TGTGCCAGCTGCTTAACCACCGGGGAGCTGTTTTTT.

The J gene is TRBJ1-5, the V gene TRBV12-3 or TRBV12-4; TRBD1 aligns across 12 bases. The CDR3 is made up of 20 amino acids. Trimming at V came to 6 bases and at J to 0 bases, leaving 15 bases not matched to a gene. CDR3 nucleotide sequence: TGTGCCAGCAGCCTTAGGGCCGCCGGGACAGGGGGCGGTAGCAATCAGCCCCAGCATTTT. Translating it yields CASSLRAAGTGGGSNQPQHF.